A single TCR beta chain is shown here with its context. As yet, its antigen is unknown. The data are from a study of shared clonotypes between healthy human individuals. Germline V gives CDR1 SQVTM, CDR2 ANQGSEA. J was trimmed by 5 bases and V by 6 bases; bases with no gene match: 7. This CDR3 has 13 amino acids. Genomic DNA of each subset was evenly split across several immunoSEQ plates. As handled by the study authors: Junction-only immunoSEQ data arrived without quality scores, meaning filtering differed. Assay: immunoSEQ multiplex PCR; the TCRdb copy retains only in-frame clones and omits some. V and J calls and clone size are given by that table; D and trimming were obtained from the DNA. The sample carries 1.5 million to 2.5 million clones, about 95% recorded once. Findings of the study overall: Researchers sampled blood only, noting tissue repertoires likely differ.

CD8 cells classed as naive were CD45RO-negative and positively selected for CCR7, excluding terminally differentiated effector memory CD45RA+ cells. The specimen was naive CD8+ T cells sorted from blood. This TCR was recovered from a man younger than 35 in good health. The rearrangement links TRBV29-1 to TRBJ1-2, with TRBD1 identical over 9 bases. The CDR3 protein is CSVGGGTGYGYTF. The CDR3, as DNA: TGCAGCGTGGGGGGAGGGACAGGGTATGGCTACACCTTC.